The entry that follows covers one TCR beta chain sequence. Its target is unknown. Libraries were prepared by immunoSEQ multiplex PCR; TCRdb keeps only in-frame clonotypes and omits some of them. This table holds over 200,000 clones, around 86% found once. Germline-derived CDR1 and CDR2 are SGHNT and YYREEE (reference sequence). This CDR3 is built from 14 residues. V was clipped by 0 bases and J by 5 bases, with 8 bases between them. This sample was included in a study of cytomegalovirus exposure and HLA in healthy donors. The donors were part of the validation cohort of 95 to 150 subjects. That cohort was separate from the first cohort, which comprised about 730 subjects. Regarding the study as a whole: In vitro testing confirmed a few CMV-associated chains as specific for CMV antigens.

The TCR comes from a woman between 18 and 29 years old in good health and CMV-seropositive. Sequences were obtained from PBMCs. The chain links TRBV5-4 to TRBJ1-4; D remains unclear. The CDR3 reads CASSLESRNEKLFF. The CDR3 coding sequence is TGTGCCAGCAGCTTGGAATCCAGAAATGAAAAACTGTTTTTT. The full variable domain, rest sourced from reference TRBV5-4 and TRBJ1-4, is ETGVTQSPTHLIKTRGQQVTLRCSSQSGHNTVSWYQQALGQGPQFIFQYYREEENGRGNFPPRFSGLQFPNYSSELNVNALELDDSALYLCASSLESRNEKLFFGSGTQLSVL.